The 18 T cell receptor beta chains reported below all come from one sample, sequenced in a study of post-analysis software for immune sequencing data. Study results and limitations: Controls showed lower frequencies than patients for roughly 5 TRBV segments, and TRBV5-6, TRBV5-1 and TRBV20-1 were among these.

For these TCRs, the target antigens are not known. The authors incorporated unique molecular identifiers into the TCR beta cDNA libraries. TCRdb used MiXCR to reprocess the PCR reads, holding one entry per CDR3 protein. The data show approximately 730,000 distinct CDR3 sequences, roughly 46% seen once. The sequenced material came from blood. These receptor sequences come from a girl aged 10-17 years with multiple sclerosis.

This chain links TRBV20-1 with TRBJ1-5; D is ambiguous. The germline V and J ends were trimmed by 5 bases and 5 bases, with 13 bases remaining between them. The CDR3 consists of 13 residues. CDR1 and CDR2 from the germline V gene are DFQATT and SNEGSKA (reference sequence). CDR3 amino acids: CSAGETSHQPQHF. CDR3 nucleotide sequence: TGCAGTGCTGGGGAGACATCTCATCAGCCCCAGCATTTT.

CDR3 sequence: CASSFHRGSFLYEQYF. CDR3 coding DNA: TGTGCCAGCAGCTTCCACAGGGGGTCCTTTCTCTACGAGCAGTACTTC. This chain uses TRBV7-9 with TRBJ2-5; 8 positions agree with TRBD1. The better agreement between TRBJ2-7 and the DNA end casts doubt on the J call. The CDR3 has 16 amino acids. CDR1 and CDR2 (germline): SEHNR, FQNEAQ (reference sequence).

The chain employs TRBV7-9 and TRBJ2-1; D is unresolved. Germline loops: CDR1 SEHNR, CDR2 FQNEAQ (reference sequence). V was pared by 7 bases and J by 9 bases, with 7 bases between. The CDR3 length is 10 residues. The CDR3 nucleotides read TGTGCCAGCATGGCTGGTGAGCAGTTCTTC. It yields the protein CASMAGEQFF.

This sequence joins TRBV4-3 and TRBJ2-3, with TRBD2 matching over 8 bases. The CDR3 is 15 amino acids. V trimming: 5 bases; J trimming: 5 bases; junction bases outside the gene matches: 9. Germline assignment: CDR1 LGHNA and CDR2 YSLEER. This CDR3 is CASSAAAGVVDTQYF. The DNA of the CDR3 is TGCGCCAGCAGCGCCGCAGCGGGAGTGGTAGATACGCAGTATTTT.

The V and J genes are TRBV20-1 and TRBJ2-1, with a tentative D call TRBD2 (5 bases). CDR1 and CDR2 from the germline V gene are DFQATT and SNEGSKA (reference sequence). The CDR3 consists of 15 residues. V lost 2 bases, J lost 0 bases, and 11 bases lay in between. The CDR3: CSARYSASSYNEQFF. CDR3 bases: TGCAGTGCTAGATATAGCGCCAGCTCCTACAATGAGCAGTTCTTC.

This clonotype has a handful of counts. The chain recombines TRBV10-2 with TRBJ2-3, with 7 bases that match TRBD2. Trimming at V came to 6 bases and at J to 4 bases, leaving 7 bases not matched to a gene. Looked up from germline, CDR1 is WSHSY and CDR2 is SAAADI. The CDR3 has 14 amino acids. CDR3: CASRPSGIADTQYF. CDR3 DNA sequence: TGCGCCAGCAGACCGAGCGGGATCGCAGATACGCAGTATTTT.

The chain recombines TRBV7-2 with TRBJ2-1, with D uncertain. Trimming pared 5 bases from V and 0 bases from J, leaving 8 bases between. The CDR3 sequence is 14 residues long. Germline V lookup: CDR1 SGHTA, CDR2 FQGNSA. CDR3 sequence: CASSPRPSYNEQFF. CDR3 DNA: TGTGCCAGCAGCCCGCGACCCTCCTACAATGAGCAGTTCTTC.

This clonotype came up once. The chain employs TRBV11-3 and TRBJ2-1; 7 bases map to TRBD2. There are 14 residues in the CDR3. Germline CDR1 is SGHNT and CDR2 is YENEEA. V trimming: 8 bases; J trimming: 8 bases; junction bases outside the gene matches: 12. The CDR3 is CASGSGTKVHEQFF. The CDR3 DNA follows: TGTGCCAGCGGGAGTGGGACTAAGGTCCATGAGCAGTTCTTC.

The rearrangement joins TRBV7-9 to TRBJ2-1, with a weak D call TRBD2 (6 bases). There are 17 residues in the CDR3. The germline V gene has CDR1 SEHNR and CDR2 FQNEAQ (reference sequence). V was pared by 1 base and J by 8 bases, with 21 bases between. The chain's CDR3 is CASSLEGQRLTGDEQFF. In DNA, the CDR3 is TGTGCCAGCAGCTTAGAGGGGCAGAGACTCACGGGGGATGAGCAGTTCTTC.

The CDR3 loop is CASLGGASGNTIYF. The CDR3 region has the DNA TGTGCCAGCCTCGGAGGGGCCTCTGGAAACACCATATATTTT. The genes are TRBV4-2 and TRBJ1-3; D is possibly TRBD1 (5 bases). This CDR3 is built from 14 residues. Trimming took 8 bases from V and 0 from J, leaving 11 bases between them. Per germline, CDR1 LGHNA and CDR2 YNFKEQ.

A few counts support this clonotype. The chain employs TRBV6-2 or TRBV6-3 and TRBJ2-3, with 8 bases lining up with TRBD1. V gave up 5 bases and J gave up 4 bases; unmatched junction bases: 2. Germline values: CDR1 MNHEY, CDR2 SVGEGT. The CDR3 consists of 13 residues. The CDR3 reads CASSDRGPDTQYF. In nucleotides, the CDR3 is TGTGCCAGCAGTGACAGGGGCCCAGATACGCAGTATTTT.

This clonotype was detected ten times or more. This chain uses TRBV5-1 with TRBJ1-5; no firm D call. CDR1 is SGHRS, CDR2 YFSETQ, per germline. The CDR3 is 16 amino acids. The V and J ends lost 0 bases and 7 bases respectively, with 17 bases between them. The CDR3 here is CASSLGESAGVQPQHF. CDR3 nucleotides: TGCGCCAGCAGCTTGGGTGAGTCAGCCGGGGTCCAGCCCCAGCATTTT.

A word on this clonotype: A junction boundary mismatches the germline segment, possibly from a read error. Written as DNA, the CDR3 is TGTGCCAACAGTTTAAGTGGTGGCCAGGGGTACAATGAGCAGTTCTTC. Translating it yields CANSLSGGQGYNEQFF. V usage is TRBV27 and J usage is TRBJ2-1, with D possibly being TRBD1 (6 bases). CDR1 is MNHEY and CDR2 is SMNVEV in the germline V gene (reference sequence). The length of the CDR3 is 16 residues.

This chain joins TRBV9 and TRBJ2-7; no firm D call. Germline-derived CDR1 and CDR2 are SGDLS and YYNGEE. CDR3 length: 15 amino acids. V lost 0 bases to trimming and J lost 4 bases, with 14 bases between them. DNA for the CDR3: TGTGCCAGCAGCGTAGCTCCGAGCGTAGCTTACGAGCAGTACTTC. This sequence encodes CASSVAPSVAYEQYF.

In its sample, this clonotype was seen a few times. This chain uses TRBV29-1 with TRBJ2-7, with 8 positions matching TRBD1. The germline V gene has CDR1 SQVTM and CDR2 ANQGSEA. V shed 6 bases and J 5 bases; nucleotides not matched to a gene: 12. CDR3 length: 14 residues. The chain's CDR3 is CSVAEWDRIHEQYF. The CDR3 DNA is TGCAGCGTCGCAGAGTGGGACAGGATCCACGAGCAGTACTTC.

The chain links TRBV24-1 to TRBJ2-7; D is perhaps TRBD1 (6 bases). CDR1 and CDR2 from the germline V gene are KGHDR and SFDVKD. This CDR3 region has 15 residues. V was clipped by 5 bases and J by 1 base, with 14 bases between them. The CDR3: CATSAVDSPSYEQYF. The CDR3 region has the DNA TGTGCCACCAGTGCCGTGGACAGCCCATCCTACGAGCAGTACTTC.

The rearrangement uses TRBV12-3 or TRBV12-4 and TRBJ2-7, with D possibly TRBD1 on 6 matching bases. The V and J ends lost 5 bases and 2 bases respectively, with 19 bases between them. This CDR3 contains 16 residues. The CDR3 region has the DNA TGTGCCAGCAGTCCACAGCCGACAGGCTCTACCTACGAGCAGTACTTC. Translated: CASSPQPTGSTYEQYF.

The chain combines TRBV7-2 with TRBJ2-1; 12 bases are shared with TRBD2. V gave up 5 bases and J gave up 5 bases; unmatched junction bases: 4. Germline V gene data show CDR1 as SGHTA and CDR2 as FQGNSA. This CDR3 contains 15 residues. DNA for the CDR3: TGTGCCAGCAGCAGGACTAGCGGGGAACACAATGAGCAGTTCTTC. Its protein is CASSRTSGEHNEQFF.